These 12 T cell receptor beta chains came from one sample sequenced in a study of blood T cell repertoires in COVID-19. The method was immunoSEQ multiplex PCR; TCRdb's version includes in-frame clones alone and lacks a portion of them. This table holds 100,000 to 150,000 clones, around 90% found once. Sequencing was performed on peripheral blood. The receptors derive from a human donor in a cohort sampled during active COVID-19.

The V and J genes are TRBV24-1 and TRBJ2-2; 8 nucleotides agree with TRBD1. The CDR3 runs to 15 residues. The germline CDR1 and CDR2 sequences are KGHDR and SFDVKD. J gave up 8 bases and V 4 bases, and 8 bases lay outside the gene matches. CDR3 amino acids: CATSESDRDAGELFF. DNA for the CDR3: TGTGCCACCAGTGAGTCGGACAGGGATGCTGGGGAGCTGTTTTTT.

V and J are TRBV3-1 (or the pseudogene TRBV3-2) and TRBJ1-3; D might be TRBD1 (5 bases). The germline gives CDR1 LGHDT, CDR2 YNNKEL (reference sequence). V lost 6 bases and J 3 bases, leaving 9 bases between the germline ends. The CDR3 sequence is 13 residues long. The CDR3 protein is CASRPGIGNTIYF. Written as DNA, the CDR3 is TGTGCCAGCAGGCCAGGGATTGGAAACACCATATATTTT.

This clone has more than one count but fewer than ten. The V call is TRBV6-1, the J call TRBJ2-5; D unclear. The germline V gene has CDR1 MNHNS and CDR2 SASEGT. The CDR3 consists of 15 residues. Trimming left V 3 bases short and J 4 bases short, with 15 bases between. The CDR3 loop is CASSDNPIGRETQYF. The CDR3 DNA follows: TGTGCCAGCAGTGATAACCCTATTGGGCGAGAGACCCAGTACTTC.

The chain is built from TRBV11-2 and TRBJ2-1; tentative D call: TRBD2 (5 bases). There are 14 residues in the CDR3. Looked up from germline, CDR1 is SGHAT and CDR2 is FQNNGV. Trimming took off 9 bases at V and 4 bases at J, with 16 bases between the two ends. The chain's CDR3 is CASGLASTYNEQFF. CDR3 nucleotide sequence: TGTGCCAGTGGGCTAGCTTCAACTTACAATGAGCAGTTCTTC.

V usage is TRBV19 and J usage is TRBJ1-3, with D tentatively TRBD1 (5 bases). V was pared by 0 bases and J by 2 bases, with 11 bases between. CDR1 and CDR2 from the germline V gene are LNHDA and SQIVND (reference sequence). The CDR3 runs 16 residues. For the CDR3, the DNA is TGTGCCAGTAGTATAGACCGGGACTACACTGGAAACACCATATATTTT. Translating it yields CASSIDRDYTGNTIYF.

This clone has only one observation. The rearrangement joins TRBV11-3 to TRBJ1-2; perhaps TRBD1 as D (6 bases). The length of the CDR3 is 18 residues. The germline V and J ends were trimmed by 0 bases and 1 base, with 18 bases remaining between them. Germline values: CDR1 SGHNT, CDR2 YENEEA. CDR3 residues: CASSLDRYRDTVNYGYTF. The CDR3 bases are TGTGCCAGCAGCTTAGATCGGTATCGGGACACTGTTAACTATGGCTACACCTTC.

Here the CDR3 DNA reads TGTGCCAGCAGTCCTCACGGTGAGGGAGGCAATCAGCCCCAGCATTTT. This gives the protein CASSPHGEGGNQPQHF. The chain has TRBV28 and TRBJ1-5, with D hard to call. From germline, CDR1 is MDHEN and CDR2 SYDVKM. The CDR3 consists of 16 residues. V lost 5 bases and J 2 bases, leaving 16 bases between the germline ends. Combining the CDR3 with reference TRBV28 and TRBJ1-5 gives the whole variable domain DVKVTQSSRYLVKRTGEKVFLECVQDMDHENMFWYRQDPGLGLRLIYFSYDVKMKEKGDIPEGYSVSREKKERFSLILESASTNQTSMYLCASSPHGEGGNQPQHFGDGTRLSIL.

This clone appeared once. This chain links TRBV6-6 with TRBJ1-4, with a possible D match to TRBD1 (5 bases). Germline V gene sequence: CDR1 MNHNY, CDR2 SVGAGI (reference sequence). V lost 6 bases to trimming and J lost 4 bases, with 15 bases between them. The CDR3 contains 15 residues. The CDR3 sequence is CASSSSQRGNEKLFF. CDR3 sequence (DNA): TGTGCCAGCAGCTCGTCCCAAAGGGGTAATGAAAAACTGTTTTTT.

The chain recombines TRBV6-4 with TRBJ2-3, with a weak D call TRBD1 (6 bases). The CDR3 is 15 residues long. Trimming stripped 4 bases from V and 1 base from J, with 12 bases between. The germline CDR1 and CDR2 sequences are MRHNA and SNTAGT. This CDR3 reads CASSARPGGTDTQYF. Here the CDR3 DNA reads TGTGCCAGCAGTGCGAGGCCAGGGGGCACAGATACGCAGTATTTT.

This sequence joins TRBV7-9 and TRBJ2-5; D might be TRBD2 (5 bases). This CDR3 has 12 amino acids. The V gene lost 1 base and the J gene lost 13 bases, with 13 bases spanning the gap. Germline V CDR1 and CDR2: SEHNR, FQNEAQ (reference sequence). The CDR3 DNA is TGTGCCAGCAGCTTAGGACTATCTGGTCCGTACTTC. The encoded protein is CASSLGLSGPYF.

The rearrangement uses TRBV11-2 and TRBJ2-7; 10 nucleotides match TRBD1. Looked up from germline, CDR1 is SGHAT and CDR2 is FQNNGV. The trim removed 5 bases at V and 7 bases at J, leaving 11 bases unmatched. This CDR3 is 15 amino acids long. CDR3 sequence reads: CASSVHRGQGGEQYF. CDR3 coding DNA: TGTGCCAGCAGCGTTCACCGTGGACAGGGGGGTGAGCAGTACTTC.

This clone showed up just a few times. The rearrangement links TRBV20-1 to TRBJ2-3; 10 nucleotides match TRBD2. The CDR3 covers 15 residues. Germline CDR1 is DFQATT and CDR2 is SNEGSKA (reference sequence). Unmatched junction bases numbered 10, after V lost 3 bases and J lost 7 bases. For the CDR3, the DNA is TGCAGTGCTAGTCGCGGACTAGCGGCATACAATACGCAGTATTTT. It translates to CSASRGLAAYNTQYF.